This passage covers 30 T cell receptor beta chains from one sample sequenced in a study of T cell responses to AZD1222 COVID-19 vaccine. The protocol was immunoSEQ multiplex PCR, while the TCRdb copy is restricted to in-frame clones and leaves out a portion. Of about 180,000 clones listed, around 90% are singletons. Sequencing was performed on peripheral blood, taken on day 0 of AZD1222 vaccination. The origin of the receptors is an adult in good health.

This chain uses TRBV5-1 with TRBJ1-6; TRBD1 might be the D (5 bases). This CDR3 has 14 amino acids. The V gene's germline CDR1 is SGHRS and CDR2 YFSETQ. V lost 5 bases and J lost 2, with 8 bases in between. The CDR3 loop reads CASRRDPYNSPLHF. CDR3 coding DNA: TGCGCCAGCAGGCGGGACCCCTATAATTCACCCCTCCACTTT. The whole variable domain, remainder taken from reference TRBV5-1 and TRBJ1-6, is KAGVTQTPRYLIKTRGQQVTLSCSPISGHRSVSWYQQTPGQGLQFLFEYFSETQRNKGNFPGRFSGRQFSNSRSEMNVSTLELGDSALYLCASRRDPYNSPLHFGNGTRLTVT.

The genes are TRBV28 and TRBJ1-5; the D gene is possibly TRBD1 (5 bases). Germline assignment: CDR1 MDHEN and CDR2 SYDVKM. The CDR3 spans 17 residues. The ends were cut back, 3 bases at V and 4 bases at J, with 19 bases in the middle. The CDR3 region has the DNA TGTGCCAGCAGTTTCGGCCAGACAGTTCTTCTTAATCAGCCCCAGCATTTT. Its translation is CASSFGQTVLLNQPQHF.

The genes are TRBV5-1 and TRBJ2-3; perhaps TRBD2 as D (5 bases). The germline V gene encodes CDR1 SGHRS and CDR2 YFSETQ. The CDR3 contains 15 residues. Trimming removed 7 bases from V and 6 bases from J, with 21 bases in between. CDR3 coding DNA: TGCGCCAGCGCTAAGGAGGTTGCGCTCCAGGATACGCAGTATTTT. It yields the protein CASAKEVALQDTQYF.

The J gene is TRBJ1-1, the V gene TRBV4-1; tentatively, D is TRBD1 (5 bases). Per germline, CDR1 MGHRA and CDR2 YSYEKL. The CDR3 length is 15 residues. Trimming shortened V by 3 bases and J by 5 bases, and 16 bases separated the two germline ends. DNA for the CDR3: TGCGCCAGCAGCCAGCGGGGGTGGGATATGACTGAAGCTTTCTTT. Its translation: CASSQRGWDMTEAFF.

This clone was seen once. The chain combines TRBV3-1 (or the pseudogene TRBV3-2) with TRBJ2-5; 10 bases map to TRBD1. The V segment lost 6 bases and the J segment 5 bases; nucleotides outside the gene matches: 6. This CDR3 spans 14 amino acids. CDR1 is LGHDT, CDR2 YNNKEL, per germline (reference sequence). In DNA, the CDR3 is TGTGCCAGCAGACGACAGGGGGCGCGGGAGACCCAGTACTTC. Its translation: CASRRQGARETQYF.

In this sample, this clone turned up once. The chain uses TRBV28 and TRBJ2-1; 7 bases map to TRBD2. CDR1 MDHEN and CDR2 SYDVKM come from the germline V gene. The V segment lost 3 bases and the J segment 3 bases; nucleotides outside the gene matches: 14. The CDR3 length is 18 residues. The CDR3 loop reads CASSFRLQVLAFYNEQFF. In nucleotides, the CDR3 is TGTGCCAGCAGTTTTCGTTTGCAGGTACTAGCGTTCTACAATGAGCAGTTCTTC.

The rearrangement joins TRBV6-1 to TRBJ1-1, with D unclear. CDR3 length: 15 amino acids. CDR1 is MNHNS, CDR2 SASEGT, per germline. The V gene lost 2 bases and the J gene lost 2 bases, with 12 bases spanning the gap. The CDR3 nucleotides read TGTGCCAGCAGTGAATTGGGAGGGCGAAACACTGAAGCTTTCTTT. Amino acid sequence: CASSELGGRNTEAFF.

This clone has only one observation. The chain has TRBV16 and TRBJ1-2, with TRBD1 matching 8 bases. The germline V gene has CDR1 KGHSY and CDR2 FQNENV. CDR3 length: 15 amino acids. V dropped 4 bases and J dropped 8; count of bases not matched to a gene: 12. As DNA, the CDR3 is TGTGCCAGCAGCCTACCCGACAGGGGAATTTCAGGCTACACCTTC. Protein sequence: CASSLPDRGISGYTF.

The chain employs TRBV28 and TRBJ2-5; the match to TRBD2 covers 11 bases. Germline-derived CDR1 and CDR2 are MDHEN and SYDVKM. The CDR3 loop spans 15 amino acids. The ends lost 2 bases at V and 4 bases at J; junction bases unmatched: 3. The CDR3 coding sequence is TGTGCCAGCAGTTTACCAGGACTAGCGGGAGAGACCCAGTACTTC. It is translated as CASSLPGLAGETQYF.

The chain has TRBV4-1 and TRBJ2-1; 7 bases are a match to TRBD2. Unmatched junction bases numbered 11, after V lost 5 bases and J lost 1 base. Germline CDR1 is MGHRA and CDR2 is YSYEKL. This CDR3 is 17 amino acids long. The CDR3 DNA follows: TGCGCCAGCAGCGGTAGGAAGACGGGAGGATCCTACAATGAGCAGTTCTTC. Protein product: CASSGRKTGGSYNEQFF.

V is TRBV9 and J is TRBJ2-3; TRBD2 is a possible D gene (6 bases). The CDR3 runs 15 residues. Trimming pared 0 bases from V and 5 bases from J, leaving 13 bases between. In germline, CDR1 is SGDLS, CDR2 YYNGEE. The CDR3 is CASSVGSGDVDTQYF. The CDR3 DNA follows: TGTGCCAGCAGCGTAGGTTCGGGAGATGTAGATACGCAGTATTTT.

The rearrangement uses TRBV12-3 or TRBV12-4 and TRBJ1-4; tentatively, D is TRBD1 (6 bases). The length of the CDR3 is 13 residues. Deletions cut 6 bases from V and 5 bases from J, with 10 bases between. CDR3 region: CASSRQANEKLFF. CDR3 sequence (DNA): TGTGCCAGCAGCCGACAGGCGAATGAAAAACTGTTTTTT.

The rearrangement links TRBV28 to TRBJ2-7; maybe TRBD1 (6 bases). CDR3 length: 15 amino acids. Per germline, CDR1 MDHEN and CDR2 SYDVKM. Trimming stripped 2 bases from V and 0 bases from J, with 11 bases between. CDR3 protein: CASSLRGTYSYEQYF. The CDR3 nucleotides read TGTGCCAGCAGTTTACGTGGGACATACTCCTACGAGCAGTACTTC.

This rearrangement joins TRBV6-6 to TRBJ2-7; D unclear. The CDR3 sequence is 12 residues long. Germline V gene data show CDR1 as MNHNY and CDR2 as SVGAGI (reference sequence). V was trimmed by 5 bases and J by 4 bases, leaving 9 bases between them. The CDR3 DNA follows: TGTGCCAGCAGTACCCAAAAATACGAGCAGTACTTC. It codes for CASSTQKYEQYF.

The CDR3 sequence is CASSVGQDRPQHF. The CDR3 DNA reads as TGTGCCAGTAGTGTGGGACAGGACAGGCCCCAGCATTTT. The gene calls are TRBV19 and TRBJ1-5; 8 bases align to TRBD1. CDR1 is LNHDA and CDR2 is SQIVND in the germline V gene (reference sequence). The V segment lost 5 bases and the J segment 9 bases; nucleotides outside the gene matches: 6. This CDR3 has 13 residues. Together with reference TRBV19 and TRBJ1-5, the CDR3 gives the full variable domain: DGGITQSPKYLFRKEGQNVTLSCEQNLNHDAMYWYRQDPGQGLRLIYYSQIVNDFQKGDIAEGYSVSREKKESFPLTVTSAQKNPTAFYLCASSVGQDRPQHFGDGTRLSIL.

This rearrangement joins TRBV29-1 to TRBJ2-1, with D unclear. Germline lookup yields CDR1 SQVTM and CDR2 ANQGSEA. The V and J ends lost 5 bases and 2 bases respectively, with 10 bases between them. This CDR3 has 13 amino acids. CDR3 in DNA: TGCAGCGTTTCCCCAGAAGCCTACAATGAGCAGTTCTTC. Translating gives CSVSPEAYNEQFF.

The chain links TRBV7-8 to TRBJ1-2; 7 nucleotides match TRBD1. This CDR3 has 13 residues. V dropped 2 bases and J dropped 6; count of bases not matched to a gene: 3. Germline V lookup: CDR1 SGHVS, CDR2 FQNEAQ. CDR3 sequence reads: CASSLLTGDGYTF. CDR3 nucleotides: TGTGCCAGCAGCTTACTAACAGGGGATGGCTACACCTTC.

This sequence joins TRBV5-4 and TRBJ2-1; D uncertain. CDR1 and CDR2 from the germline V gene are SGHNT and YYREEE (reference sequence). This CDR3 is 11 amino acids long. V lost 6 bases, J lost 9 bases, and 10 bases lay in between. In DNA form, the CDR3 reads TGTGCCAGCACGGCGAGTGGTGAGCAGTTCTTC. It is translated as CASTASGEQFF.

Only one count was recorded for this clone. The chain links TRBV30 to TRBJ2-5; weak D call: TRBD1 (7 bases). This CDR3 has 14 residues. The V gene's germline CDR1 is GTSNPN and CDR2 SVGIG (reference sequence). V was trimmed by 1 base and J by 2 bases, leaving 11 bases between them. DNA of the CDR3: TGTGCCTGGAGTGGGAGGGGGCAGCAAGAGACCCAGTACTTC. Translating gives CAWSGRGQQETQYF. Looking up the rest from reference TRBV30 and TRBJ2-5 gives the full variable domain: SQTIHQWPATLVQPVGSPLSLECTVEGTSNPNLYWYRQAAGRGLQLLFYSVGIGQISSEVPQNLSASRPQDRQFILSSKKLLLSDSGFYLCAWSGRGQQETQYFGPGTRLLVL.

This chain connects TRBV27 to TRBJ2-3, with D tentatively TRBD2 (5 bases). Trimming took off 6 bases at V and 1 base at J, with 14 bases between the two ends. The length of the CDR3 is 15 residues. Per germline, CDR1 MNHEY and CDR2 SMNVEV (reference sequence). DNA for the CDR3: TGTGCCAGCAGCCCGAGACTACGCGGCACAGATACGCAGTATTTT. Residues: CASSPRLRGTDTQYF.

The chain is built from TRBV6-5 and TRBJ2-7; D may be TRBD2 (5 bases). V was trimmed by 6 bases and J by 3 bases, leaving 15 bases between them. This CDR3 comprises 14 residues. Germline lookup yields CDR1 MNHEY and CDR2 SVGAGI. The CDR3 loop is CASSAARDRYEQYF. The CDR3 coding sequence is TGTGCCAGCAGCGCCGCCCGGGATCGCTACGAGCAGTACTTC.

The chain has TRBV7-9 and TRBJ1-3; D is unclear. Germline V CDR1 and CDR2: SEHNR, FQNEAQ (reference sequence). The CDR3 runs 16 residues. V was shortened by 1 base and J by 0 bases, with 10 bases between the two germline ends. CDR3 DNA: TGTGCCAGCAGCTTAGGGCGTCTGGACTCTGGAAACACCATATATTTT. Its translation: CASSLGRLDSGNTIYF. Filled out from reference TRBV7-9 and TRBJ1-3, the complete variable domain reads DTGVSQNPRHKITKRGQNVTFRCDPISEHNRLYWYRQTLGQGPEFLTYFQNEAQLEKSRLLSDRFSAERPKGSFSTLEIQRTEQGDSAMYLCASSLGRLDSGNTIYFGEGSWLTVV.

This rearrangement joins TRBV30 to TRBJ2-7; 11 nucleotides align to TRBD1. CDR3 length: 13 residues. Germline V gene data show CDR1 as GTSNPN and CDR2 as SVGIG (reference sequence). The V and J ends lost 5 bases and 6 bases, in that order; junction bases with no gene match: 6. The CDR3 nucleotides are TGTGCCTGGGCAAGGGACAGGGGGGTCGAGCAGTACTTC. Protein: CAWARDRGVEQYF.

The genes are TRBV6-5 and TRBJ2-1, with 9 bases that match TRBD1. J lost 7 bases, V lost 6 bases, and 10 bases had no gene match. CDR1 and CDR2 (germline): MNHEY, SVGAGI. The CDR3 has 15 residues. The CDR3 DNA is TGTGCCAGCAGCCACGGGACAGGGAGAGGGAATGAGCAGTTCTTC. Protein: CASSHGTGRGNEQFF.

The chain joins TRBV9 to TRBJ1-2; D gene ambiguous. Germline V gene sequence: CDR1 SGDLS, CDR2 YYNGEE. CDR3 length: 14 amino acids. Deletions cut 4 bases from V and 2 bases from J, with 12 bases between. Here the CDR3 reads CASSPSGHNYGYTF. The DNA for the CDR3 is TGTGCCAGCAGCCCCTCTGGGCACAACTATGGCTACACCTTC. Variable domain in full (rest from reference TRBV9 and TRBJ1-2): DSGVTQTPKHLITATGQRVTLRCSPRSGDLSVYWYQQSLDQGLQFLIQYYNGEERAKGNILERFSAQQFPDLHSELNLSSLELGDSALYFCASSPSGHNYGYTFGSGTRLTVV.

DNA for the CDR3: TGTGCCACTAAGATGTTCCGGGAGAACACTGAAGCTTTCTTT. Its translation is CATKMFRENTEAFF. J is TRBJ1-1 and V is TRBV19; D is uncertain. The V gene's germline CDR1 is LNHDA and CDR2 SQIVND (reference sequence). V gave up 10 bases and J gave up 1 base, with 16 bases separating them. CDR3 length: 14 amino acids.

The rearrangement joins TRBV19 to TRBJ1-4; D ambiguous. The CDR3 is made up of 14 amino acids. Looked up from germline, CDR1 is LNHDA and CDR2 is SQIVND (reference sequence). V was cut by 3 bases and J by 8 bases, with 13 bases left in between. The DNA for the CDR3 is TGTGCCAGTAGTATGGAAAGTGTTGGAGAAAAACTGTTTTTT. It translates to CASSMESVGEKLFF. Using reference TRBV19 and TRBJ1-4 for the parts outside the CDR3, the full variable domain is DGGITQSPKYLFRKEGQNVTLSCEQNLNHDAMYWYRQDPGQGLRLIYYSQIVNDFQKGDIAEGYSVSREKKESFPLTVTSAQKNPTAFYLCASSMESVGEKLFFGSGTQLSVL.

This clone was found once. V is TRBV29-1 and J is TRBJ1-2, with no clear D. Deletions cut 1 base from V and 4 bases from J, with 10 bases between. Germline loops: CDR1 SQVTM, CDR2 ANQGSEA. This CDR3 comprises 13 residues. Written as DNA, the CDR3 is TGCAGCGTTGAAGTGGGCGTCGGCTATGGCTACACCTTC. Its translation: CSVEVGVGYGYTF. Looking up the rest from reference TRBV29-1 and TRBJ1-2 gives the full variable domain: SAVISQKPSRDICQRGTSLTIQCQVDSQVTMMFWYRQQPGQSLTLIATANQGSEATYESGFVIDKFPISRPNLTFSTLTVSNMSPEDSSIYLCSVEVGVGYGYTFGSGTRLTVV.

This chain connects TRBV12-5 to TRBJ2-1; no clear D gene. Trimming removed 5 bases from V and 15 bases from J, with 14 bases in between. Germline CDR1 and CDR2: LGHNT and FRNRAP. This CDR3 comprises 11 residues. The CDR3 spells CASGTGPALFF. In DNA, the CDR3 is TGTGCTAGTGGTACCGGGCCTGCGCTGTTCTTC.

CDR3: CSVELEGSFYEQYF. The CDR3 nucleotides read TGCAGCGTTGAGCTGGAGGGCAGTTTCTACGAGCAGTACTTC. The chain carries TRBV29-1 and TRBJ2-7, with D tentatively TRBD2 (6 bases). The germline gives CDR1 SQVTM, CDR2 ANQGSEA. The length of the CDR3 is 14 residues. Trimming stripped 3 bases from V and 3 bases from J, with 15 bases between.